The 9 T cell receptor beta chains in this list originate from one sample, sequenced in a study of OX40 agonist ivuxolimab in advanced cancers. The assay was immunoSEQ multiplex PCR, and TCRdb's table has in-frame clones only and misses some. This sample yields around 34,000 clones, of which approximately 80% are seen a single time; under 1.5% belongs to the top ten. The starting material was CD4+ or CD8+ T cells sorted from blood, obtained in a trial of the OX40 agonist ivuxolimab. Every receptor here comes from an adult with an advanced solid tumor such as melanoma, head and neck, liver or kidney cancer.

The rearrangement uses TRBV4-1 and TRBJ1-2, with 10 bases aligning to TRBD1. The CDR3 contains 18 residues. Germline CDR1 MGHRA, CDR2 YSYEKL. Germline trimming cut 0 bases from V and 6 bases from J; bases unmatched to any gene: 13. The DNA of the CDR3 is TGCGCCAGCAGCCAAGATCTTACGGGGACAGGGGCTTTGGATGGCTACACCTTC. Its protein is CASSQDLTGTGALDGYTF.

This chain connects TRBV19 to TRBJ2-3; no reliable D call. The CDR3 is 14 amino acids. V dropped 9 bases and J dropped 3 bases, with 16 bases sitting between them. Germline V CDR1 and CDR2: LNHDA, SQIVND (reference sequence). CDR3 nucleotides: TGTGCCAGCTCGGTGGGGTTGGGGACAGATACGCAGTATTTT. Encoded protein: CASSVGLGTDTQYF.

CDR3 residues: CASIRTANTGELFF. The CDR3 DNA reads TGTGCCAGCATTAGGACAGCGAACACCGGGGAGCTGTTTTTT. The V call is TRBV6-1, the J call TRBJ2-2, with D possibly TRBD1 on 6 matching bases. Trimming cost V 7 bases and J 0 bases, with 9 bases left between them. The germline CDR1 and CDR2 sequences are MNHNS and SASEGT. The CDR3 consists of 14 residues.

The V and J genes are TRBV7-6 and TRBJ2-1; D is possibly TRBD1 (6 bases). The germline CDR1 and CDR2 sequences are SGHVS and FNYEAQ. CDR3 length equals 13 residues. The V gene lost 4 bases and the J gene lost 4 bases, with 8 bases spanning the gap. For the CDR3, the DNA is TGTGCCAGCAGCTCCACAGGGTACAATGAGCAGTTCTTC. Protein product: CASSSTGYNEQFF. The variable domain in full, with the rest retrieved from reference TRBV7-6 and TRBJ2-1, is GAGVSQSPRYKVTKRGQDVALRCDPISGHVSLYWYRQALGQGPEFLTYFNYEAQQDKSGLPNDRFSAERPEGSISTLTIQRTEQRDSAMYRCASSSTGYNEQFFGPGTRLTVL.

V gene TRBV11-2 combines with J gene TRBJ2-7; TRBD1 aligns across 9 bases. This CDR3 has 17 amino acids. The germline CDR1 and CDR2 sequences are SGHAT and FQNNGV. V shed 0 bases and J 5 bases; nucleotides not matched to a gene: 11. The CDR3 reads CASSLDRIGTGHHEQYF. DNA of the CDR3: TGTGCCAGCAGCTTAGATCGTATCGGGACAGGGCACCACGAGCAGTACTTC.

V usage is TRBV2 and J usage is TRBJ1-1; 7 bases match TRBD1. Germline V gene sequence: CDR1 SNHLY, CDR2 FYNNEI. CDR3 length: 15 amino acids. Losses at the gene ends were 1 base for V and 1 base for J; bases not matched to a gene: 3. The chain's CDR3 is CASSEGQGGNTEAFF. Here the CDR3 DNA reads TGTGCCAGCAGTGAAGGACAGGGCGGGAACACTGAAGCTTTCTTT.

This rearrangement joins TRBV18 to TRBJ2-7; TRBD2 matches at 16 bases. The V gene's germline CDR1 is KGHSH and CDR2 LQKENI. The CDR3 spans 19 residues. V shed 5 bases and J 4 bases; nucleotides not matched to a gene: 14. The CDR3 DNA sequence: TGTGCCAGCTCAGGTCCGGGACTAGCGGGAGGGCCGAGAAATTACGAGCAGTACTTC. Its protein product is CASSGPGLAGGPRNYEQYF. Using reference TRBV18 and TRBJ2-7 for the parts outside the CDR3, the full variable domain is NAGVMQNPRHLVRRRGQEARLRCSPMKGHSHVYWYRQLPEEGLKFMVYLQKENIIDESGMPKERFSAEFPKEGPSILRIQQVVRGDSAAYFCASSGPGLAGGPRNYEQYFGPGTRLTVT.

The CDR3 sequence: CSVVRFDRGYGYTF. The CDR3, as DNA: TGCAGCGTTGTCAGGTTCGACAGGGGCTATGGCTACACCTTC. The rearrangement joins TRBV29-1 to TRBJ1-2, with 8 bases that match TRBD1. V was pared by 4 bases and J by 4 bases, with 8 bases of the junction left unmatched. CDR3 length: 14 amino acids. Germline CDR1 reads SQVTM; CDR2 reads ANQGSEA.

This clone was seen only a few times. This chain links TRBV18 with TRBJ1-1; 7 bases are a match to TRBD1. V was clipped by 5 bases and J by 1 base; unmatched bases: 4. This CDR3 has 14 amino acids. Looked up from germline, CDR1 is KGHSH and CDR2 is LQKENI. The CDR3 region is CASSTRDRNTEAFF. CDR3 nucleotide sequence: TGTGCCAGCTCAACCCGGGACAGGAACACTGAAGCTTTCTTT.